This TCR beta chain was retrieved from a study of T cell responses to AZD1222 COVID-19 vaccine (dated by TCRdb to 2020 to 2022). About the study as a whole: AZD1222 recipients given second doses at about 4 weeks or at about 12 weeks were pooled, since spike-specific TCR depth and breadth were not found to differ between the two schedules. A total of just over 230 trial participants underwent TCR sequencing, of whom about 210 received two doses of AZD1222 and 26 received two doses of the MenACWY control vaccine. Enrollment into the trials was organized by age into subgroups of 18-55, 56-69 and 70-plus years, and those subgroups contained roughly 140, 27 and 60 TCR-sequenced participants, respectively.

Looking up the germline V gene yields CDR1 MDHEN and CDR2 SYDVKM. The CDR3 covers 15 residues, taking in both the cysteine and the phenylalanine. Kept here is only the CDR3 DNA, which spans 45 bases and is read in frame from base 1. V is shortened by 3 bases, J by 1 base, and the region joining them spans 9 bases. Broader findings and caveats from the paper: Conclusions about previously exposed vaccinees were limited because only a handful of AZD1222 recipients were SARS-CoV-2 seropositive at baseline. In the small 56-69-year group, the increase in depth fell short of significance, most likely because of low power. No day 14 peak-response samples were available, so repertoires were characterized only after the peak T cell response. After two AZD1222 doses, both the breadth and the depth of spike-specific TCRs were significantly higher than at day 0 and than in MenACWY recipients. Vaccine-associated CD4 TCRs spanned the whole spike protein, with dominant responses in regions 160-218 and 743-854. Participants were mostly white British and included more females than males, and it was suggested by the authors that clonal diversity may have been underestimated. Reportedly, almost half of the unique spike-specific TCRs recognized epitopes lying outside the regions that are mutated in the B.1.351 and B.1.1.7 variants.

The meaning of the sample's time point label: baseline before first vaccination. The vaccinee samples were drawn from two UK trials, COV001 and COV002, one of which was a single-blind randomized controlled phase 2/3 trial testing AZD1222 (ChAdOx1 nCoV-19) in healthy adults. For TCRbeta chain sequencing, PBMC samples were collected from trial participants at day 0 and at day 28 after the second dose. In regard to this clone: Its binding antigen is unknown. Per-nucleotide qualities are absent, and no much larger clonotype sits a single base away.

The CDR3 regions of human TCRbeta chains were analyzed by immunosequencing. On the authors' methods: Repertoire TCRs were checked for matches against a reference library of SARS-CoV-2-specific TCRs that had been generated using the MIRA antigen-specificity platform. Breadth was defined as the fraction of unique TCRs that were SARS-CoV-2-associated. Depth was defined as the fraction of total T cells that were SARS-CoV-2-associated. Each spike-specific TCR was assigned to its reactive spike region and to a CD4 or CD8 class using the MIRA data. Log10-transformed breadth and depth values were compared by one-way ANOVA with Sidak's multiple comparisons tests. TCRdb provides this immuneACCESS table in a form limited to in-frame rearrangements. Some clones are lacking; in checked studies, under half of them reflect an unresolved V gene, and why the rest are absent is not known. That table gives V, J and clone size, and the DNA gave D and trimming. The table for this sample lists approximately 82,000 clones; approximately 91% of them were counted only once. The ten most abundant clones make up 5.2% of the sample.

The input for sequencing was peripheral blood, taken on day 0 of AZD1222 vaccination. This receptor was identified in an adult in good health. This chain is built from TRBV28 and TRBJ2-2; there is no confident call for the D gene. The encoded CDR3 is CASSLLGLNTGELFF. The sequenced DNA: TGTGCCAGCAGTTTGCTGGGGTTGAACACCGGGGAGCTGTTTTTT.